This passage covers 8 T cell receptor beta chains from one sample sequenced in a study of response to subunit inactivated influenza vaccine. Using its own MiXCR run on the RT-PCR reads, TCRdb lists one record per CDR3 protein. The data contain 250,000 to 350,000 distinct CDR3 sequences, roughly 22% of them singletons. Here the sequenced sample was PBMCs from blood, taken less than 22 months after vaccination. Receptors originate from a man aged 45-69 years who received an inactivated influenza vaccine.

This chain links TRBV24-1 with TRBJ2-3; perhaps TRBD1 as D (5 bases). The length of the CDR3 is 15 residues. V lost 3 bases and J lost 4, with 13 bases in between. CDR1 is KGHDR, CDR2 SFDVKD, per germline. The CDR3 DNA sequence: TGTGCCACCAGTGATGCGCGGCTAGGGGCAGATACGCAGTATTTT. Translating it yields CATSDARLGADTQYF.

The chain joins TRBV9 to TRBJ2-3, with D possibly being TRBD1 (6 bases). Between the trimmed V and J ends, which lost 0 bases and 0 bases, there was a span of 11 bases. The CDR3 runs 16 residues. The V gene's germline CDR1 is SGDLS and CDR2 YYNGEE. The CDR3 DNA reads as TGTGCCAGCAGCGTAGGGGGGCGTTCTAGCACAGATACGCAGTATTTT. Translated, it gives CASSVGGRSSTDTQYF.

This clonotype was seen only a few times. This chain connects TRBV5-1 to TRBJ1-4, with 8 positions matching TRBD1. The CDR3 consists of 15 residues. The V gene end was trimmed by 4 bases and the J gene end by 8 bases; junction bases not matched to a gene: 10. Germline V lookup: CDR1 SGHRS, CDR2 YFSETQ. The CDR3: CASSPIGQGPEKLFF. DNA for the CDR3: TGCGCCAGCAGCCCAATCGGACAGGGACCCGAAAAACTGTTTTTT.

The V call is TRBV4-2, the J call TRBJ2-1, with D uncertain. V lost 3 bases and J 3 bases, leaving 9 bases between the germline ends. CDR1 is LGHNA and CDR2 is YNFKEQ in the germline V gene. The CDR3 extends over 14 amino acids. CDR3 sequence reads: CASSQRTDYNEQFF. CDR3 in DNA: TGTGCCAGCAGCCAGCGGACCGACTACAATGAGCAGTTCTTC.

This clonotype was counted a few times. V usage is TRBV20-1 and J usage is TRBJ2-6; D is undetermined. Looked up from germline, CDR1 is DFQATT and CDR2 is SNEGSKA (reference sequence). The CDR3 runs to 16 residues. Trimming took off 0 bases at V and 0 bases at J, with 9 bases between the two ends. The chain's CDR3 is CSARDAANSGANVLTF. The CDR3 bases are TGCAGTGCTAGAGACGCCGCCAACTCTGGGGCCAACGTCCTGACTTTC.

This chain links TRBV10-2 with TRBJ1-2; 10 positions agree with TRBD1. The V gene end was trimmed by 6 bases and the J gene end by 7 bases; junction bases not matched to a gene: 14. This CDR3 has 16 residues. Looked up from germline, CDR1 is WSHSY and CDR2 is SAAADI. The CDR3 here is CASSTGGTGAWFGYTF. CDR3 DNA sequence: TGCGCCAGCAGCACCGGGGGGACAGGGGCCTGGTTTGGCTACACCTTC.

This clonotype was observed a few times. V and J are TRBV11-2 and TRBJ1-4; tentatively, D is TRBD1 (5 bases). With 4 bases removed from V and 8 bases from J, the gap between germline ends came to 14 bases. Germline V gene lookup returns CDR1 SGHAT and CDR2 FQNNGV. This CDR3 has 14 amino acids. CDR3 nucleotide sequence: TGTGCCAGCAGCTCCTGGGGGGAGCGGGAAAAACTGTTTTTT. The encoded protein is CASSSWGEREKLFF.

This clonotype was seen a few times. The chain combines TRBV4-3 with TRBJ2-6, with 8 bases lining up with TRBD1. From germline, CDR1 is LGHNA and CDR2 YSLEER. V was pared by 4 bases and J by 2 bases, with 13 bases of the junction left unmatched. The CDR3 is made up of 19 amino acids. The CDR3 loop reads CASSRKLGQGYPGANVLTF. The CDR3 nucleotides are TGCGCCAGCAGCCGAAAACTAGGACAGGGCTACCCTGGGGCCAACGTCCTGACTTTC.